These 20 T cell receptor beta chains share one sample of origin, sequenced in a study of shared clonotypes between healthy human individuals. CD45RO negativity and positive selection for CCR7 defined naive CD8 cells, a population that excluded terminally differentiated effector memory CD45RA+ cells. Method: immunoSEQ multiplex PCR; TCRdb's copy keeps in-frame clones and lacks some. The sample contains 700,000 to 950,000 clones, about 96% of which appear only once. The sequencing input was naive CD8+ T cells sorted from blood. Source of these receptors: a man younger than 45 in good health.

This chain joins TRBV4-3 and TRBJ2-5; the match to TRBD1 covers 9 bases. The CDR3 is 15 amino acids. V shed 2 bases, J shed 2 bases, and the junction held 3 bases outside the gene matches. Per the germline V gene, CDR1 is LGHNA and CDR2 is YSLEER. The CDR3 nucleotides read TGCGCCAGCAGCCAAATGGACAGGGGACAAGAGACCCAGTACTTC. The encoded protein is CASSQMDRGQETQYF.

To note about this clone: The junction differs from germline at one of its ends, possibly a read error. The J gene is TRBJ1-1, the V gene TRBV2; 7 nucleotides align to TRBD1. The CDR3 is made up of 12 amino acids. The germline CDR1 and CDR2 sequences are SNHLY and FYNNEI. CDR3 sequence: CASTEGGPEAFF. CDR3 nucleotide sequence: TGTGCCAGCACTGAAGGGGGCCCTGAAGCTTTCTTT.

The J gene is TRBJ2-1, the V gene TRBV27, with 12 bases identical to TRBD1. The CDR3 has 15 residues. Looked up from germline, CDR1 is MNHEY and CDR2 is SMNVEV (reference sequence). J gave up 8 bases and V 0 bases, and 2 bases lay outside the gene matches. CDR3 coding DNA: TGTGCCAGCAGTTTATCAGGGACAGGGGGCCATGAGCAGTTCTTC. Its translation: CASSLSGTGGHEQFF.

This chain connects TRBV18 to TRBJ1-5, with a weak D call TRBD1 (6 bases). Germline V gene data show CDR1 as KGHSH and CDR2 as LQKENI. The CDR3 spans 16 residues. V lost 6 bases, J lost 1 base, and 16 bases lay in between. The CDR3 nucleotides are TGTGCCAGCTCCCCCACGGGGGGCGCGAGCAATCAGCCCCAGCATTTT. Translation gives CASSPTGGASNQPQHF.

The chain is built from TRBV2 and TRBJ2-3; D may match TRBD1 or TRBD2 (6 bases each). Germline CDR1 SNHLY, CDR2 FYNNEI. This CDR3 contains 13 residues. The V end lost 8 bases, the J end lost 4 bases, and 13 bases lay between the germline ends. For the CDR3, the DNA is TGTGCCAGCTGGGGGGCAAGCGCAGATACGCAGTATTTT. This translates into CASWGASADTQYF.

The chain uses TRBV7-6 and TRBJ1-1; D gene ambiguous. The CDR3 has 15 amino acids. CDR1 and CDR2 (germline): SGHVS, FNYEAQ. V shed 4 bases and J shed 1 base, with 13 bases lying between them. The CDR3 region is CASSSWSGTNTEAFF. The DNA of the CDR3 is TGTGCCAGCAGCTCCTGGTCAGGAACGAACACTGAAGCTTTCTTT.

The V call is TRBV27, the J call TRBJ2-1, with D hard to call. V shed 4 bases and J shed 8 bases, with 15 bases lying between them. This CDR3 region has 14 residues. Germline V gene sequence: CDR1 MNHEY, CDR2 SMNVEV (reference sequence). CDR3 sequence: CASSYVVAGHEQFF. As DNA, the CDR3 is TGTGCCAGCAGTTACGTGGTCGCCGGGCATGAGCAGTTCTTC.

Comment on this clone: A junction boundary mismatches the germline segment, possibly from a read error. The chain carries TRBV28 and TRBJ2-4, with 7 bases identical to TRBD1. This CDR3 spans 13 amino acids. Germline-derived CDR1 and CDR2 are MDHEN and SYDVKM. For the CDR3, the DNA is TGTGCCAGCAGTTTGCTGGAGACGGGACAGTATTGCTTC. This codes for CASSLLETGQYCF.

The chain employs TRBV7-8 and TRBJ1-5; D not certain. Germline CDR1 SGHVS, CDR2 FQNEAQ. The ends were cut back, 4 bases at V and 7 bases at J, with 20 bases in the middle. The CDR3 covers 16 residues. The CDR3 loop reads CASSSRSWSRKQPQHF. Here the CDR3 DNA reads TGTGCCAGCAGCTCCCGGTCCTGGTCCAGAAAACAGCCCCAGCATTTT.

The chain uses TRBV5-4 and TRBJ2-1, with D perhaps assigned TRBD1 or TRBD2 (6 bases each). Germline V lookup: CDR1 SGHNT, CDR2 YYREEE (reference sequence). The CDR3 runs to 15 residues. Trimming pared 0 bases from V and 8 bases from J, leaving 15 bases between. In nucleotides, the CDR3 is TGTGCCAGCAGCTTGGCCGGTAGGGGGGACGATGAGCAGTTCTTC. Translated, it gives CASSLAGRGDDEQFF.

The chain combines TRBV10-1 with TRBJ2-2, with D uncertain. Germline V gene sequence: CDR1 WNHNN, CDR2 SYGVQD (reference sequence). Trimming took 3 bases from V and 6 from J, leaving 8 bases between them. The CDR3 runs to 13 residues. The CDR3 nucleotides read TGCGCCAGCAGTGACGCTAGGTCCGGGGAGCTGTTTTTT. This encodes CASSDARSGELFF.

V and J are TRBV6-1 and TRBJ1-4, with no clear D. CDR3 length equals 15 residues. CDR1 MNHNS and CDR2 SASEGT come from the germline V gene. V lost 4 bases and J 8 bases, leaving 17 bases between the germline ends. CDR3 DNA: TGTGCCAGCAGTGGACCCATTTCGGGCCTGGAAAAACTGTTTTTT. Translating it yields CASSGPISGLEKLFF.

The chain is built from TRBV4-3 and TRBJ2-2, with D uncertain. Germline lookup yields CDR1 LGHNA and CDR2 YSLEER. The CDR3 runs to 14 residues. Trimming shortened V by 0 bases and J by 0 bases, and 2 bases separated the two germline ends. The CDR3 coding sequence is TGCGCCAGCAGCCAAGATCCGAACACCGGGGAGCTGTTTTTT. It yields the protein CASSQDPNTGELFF.

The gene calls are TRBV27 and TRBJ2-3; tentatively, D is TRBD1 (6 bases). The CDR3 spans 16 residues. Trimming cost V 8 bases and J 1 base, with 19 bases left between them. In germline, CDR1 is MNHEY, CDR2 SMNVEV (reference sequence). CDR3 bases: TGTGCCAGCGGTACCCCCAGGGGTATGCGCACAGATACGCAGTATTTT. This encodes CASGTPRGMRTDTQYF.

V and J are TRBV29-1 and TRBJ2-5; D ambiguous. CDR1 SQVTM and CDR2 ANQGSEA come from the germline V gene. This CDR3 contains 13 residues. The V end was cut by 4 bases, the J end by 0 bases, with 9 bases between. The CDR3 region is CSVVVVYQETQYF. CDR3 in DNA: TGCAGCGTTGTGGTGGTATACCAAGAGACCCAGTACTTC.

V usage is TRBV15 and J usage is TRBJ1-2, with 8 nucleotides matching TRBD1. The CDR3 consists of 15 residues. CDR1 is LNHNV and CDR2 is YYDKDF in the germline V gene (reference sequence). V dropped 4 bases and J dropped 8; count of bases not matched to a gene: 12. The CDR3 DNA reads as TGTGCCACCAGCACCCCAGGGGGCGCTTTTATGGGCTACACCTTC. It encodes CATSTPGGAFMGYTF.

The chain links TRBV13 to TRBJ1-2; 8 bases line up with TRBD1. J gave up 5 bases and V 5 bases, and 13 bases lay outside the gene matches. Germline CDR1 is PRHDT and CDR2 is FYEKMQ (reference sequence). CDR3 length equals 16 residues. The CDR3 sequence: CASSPGTGPTGYGYTF. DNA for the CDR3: TGTGCCAGCAGCCCGGGGACAGGCCCAACCGGTTATGGCTACACCTTC.

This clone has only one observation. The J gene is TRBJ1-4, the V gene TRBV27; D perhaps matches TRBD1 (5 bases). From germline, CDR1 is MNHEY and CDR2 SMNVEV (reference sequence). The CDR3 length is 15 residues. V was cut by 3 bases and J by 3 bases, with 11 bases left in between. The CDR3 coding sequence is TGTGCCAGCAGTTTGGGGCCCGCCGCTAATGAAAAACTGTTTTTT. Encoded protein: CASSLGPAANEKLFF.

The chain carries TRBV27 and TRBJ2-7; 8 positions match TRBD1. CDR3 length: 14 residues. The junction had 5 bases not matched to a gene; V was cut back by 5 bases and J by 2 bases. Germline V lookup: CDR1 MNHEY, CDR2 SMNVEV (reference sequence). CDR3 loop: CASSPGQGPYEQYF. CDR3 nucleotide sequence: TGTGCCAGCAGTCCCGGACAGGGACCCTACGAGCAGTACTTC.

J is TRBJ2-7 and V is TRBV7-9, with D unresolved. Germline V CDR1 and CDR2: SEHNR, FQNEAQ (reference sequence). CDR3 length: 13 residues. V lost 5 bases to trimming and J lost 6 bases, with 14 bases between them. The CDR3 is CASSLPSESEQYF. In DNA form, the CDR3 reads TGTGCCAGCAGCCTTCCCTCGGAGAGCGAGCAGTACTTC.